One sample yielded the 30 T cell receptor beta chains listed below, sequenced in a study of CD8+CD57+ T cells in acquired aplastic anemia. Genomic DNA, serving as template, underwent TCR beta VDJ and CDR3 profiling. TCRdb processed the reads anew with MiXCR; each CDR3 protein has one entry. The table has hundreds of thousands of distinct CDR3 sequences, around 30% seen once. Sequencing involved patients with CD8+CD57+ cell expansion previously shown by flow cytometry. Sequencing was carried out using sorted CD4+, CD8+, or CD8+CD57+ T cells (not recorded which) from PBMCs. Every receptor here comes from a human donor with aplastic anemia.

This clonotype has a count of ten or more. An end of the junction does not agree with germline; a read error may underlie this. The chain carries TRBV7-7 and TRBJ2-5; 9 nucleotides line up with TRBD2. The V gene's germline CDR1 is SSHAT and CDR2 FNYEAQ (reference sequence). The CDR3 has 16 amino acids. The CDR3 reads CASSLVYPSGTETQYF. CDR3 in DNA: TGTGCTAGCAGCTTAGTTTATCCTAGCGGGACAGAGACCCAGTACTTC.

This clonotype was seen at least ten times. The chain joins TRBV29-1 to TRBJ2-3; unclear D gene. This CDR3 region has 13 residues. Trimming removed 7 bases at V and 2 bases at J, with 13 bases between. Germline loops: CDR1 SQVTM, CDR2 ANQGSEA. The CDR3 DNA sequence: TGCAGCGGGAACATAGCCTCCACAGATACGCAGTATTTT. Its protein is CSGNIASTDTQYF.

This clonotype was seen ten or more times. This CDR3 is CASSQRAGRQRGYTF. The CDR3 nucleotides read TGTGCCAGTAGTCAGCGAGCGGGACGACAAAGGGGCTACACCTTC. The rearrangement uses TRBV19 and TRBJ1-2; D might be TRBD1 (5 bases). CDR1 LNHDA and CDR2 SQIVND come from the germline V gene (reference sequence). The CDR3 covers 15 residues. Trimming removed 5 bases at V and 8 bases at J, with 21 bases between.

V is TRBV11-1 and J is TRBJ1-3, with D possibly matching TRBD1 (6 bases). The CDR3 has 17 amino acids. Germline CDR1 SGHAT, CDR2 FQDESV (reference sequence). Trimming took off 5 bases at V and 0 bases at J, with 17 bases between the two ends. CDR3 sequence: CASSGRGQPSSGNTIYF. CDR3 bases: TGTGCCAGCAGCGGAAGAGGACAGCCAAGCTCTGGAAACACCATATATTTT.

The chain links TRBV30 to TRBJ1-5; a possible D gene is TRBD1 (6 bases). The CDR3 covers 13 residues. Germline V lookup: CDR1 GTSNPN, CDR2 SVGIG (reference sequence). V gave up 4 bases and J gave up 6 bases, with 13 bases separating them. The CDR3 protein is CAWTGARGQPQHF. CDR3 coding DNA: TGTGCCTGGACAGGGGCCCGGGGTCAGCCCCAGCATTTT.

This clonotype was recorded at least ten times. This sequence joins TRBV2 and TRBJ2-7; D is tentatively TRBD1 or TRBD2 (5 bases each). Trimming took 9 bases from V and 0 from J, leaving 18 bases between them. Germline CDR1 reads SNHLY; CDR2 reads FYNNEI. This CDR3 region has 15 residues. In DNA, the CDR3 is TGTGCCAGTTCACCGGGACGCATAGACTCCTACGAGCAGTACTTC. Protein: CASSPGRIDSYEQYF.

This clonotype appeared a few times. The V gene is TRBV27, the J gene TRBJ1-6; a weak D match, TRBD1 (6 bases). This CDR3 contains 15 residues. Germline assignment: CDR1 MNHEY and CDR2 SMNVEV (reference sequence). V was pared by 3 bases and J by 5 bases, with 11 bases between. CDR3 amino acids: CASSFRGRDNSPLHF. The CDR3 bases are TGTGCCAGCAGTTTCCGGGGGCGGGATAATTCACCCCTCCACTTT.

This chain uses TRBV30 with TRBJ2-7; D could derive from TRBD1 or TRBD2 (6 bases each). The CDR3 sequence is 12 residues long. Trimming cost V 4 bases and J 4 bases, with 11 bases left between them. Germline V gives CDR1 GTSNPN, CDR2 SVGIG (reference sequence). The CDR3 region is CAWTGGLYEQYF. CDR3 DNA sequence: TGTGCCTGGACTGGGGGGCTTTACGAGCAGTACTTC.

This clonotype was seen at least ten times. This chain connects TRBV7-9 to TRBJ1-2; no clear D gene. The ends were cut back, 0 bases at V and 8 bases at J, with 16 bases in the middle. This CDR3 is built from 15 residues. The germline gives CDR1 SEHNR, CDR2 FQNEAQ (reference sequence). The CDR3 loop reads CASSLASGATVGYTF. In DNA form, the CDR3 reads TGTGCCAGCAGCTTAGCCTCCGGCGCGACGGTGGGCTACACCTTC.

This clonotype was detected many times. The chain uses TRBV2 and TRBJ1-1; D not certain. The CDR3 sequence is 14 residues long. V was cut by 4 bases and J by 1 base, with 10 bases left in between. Germline CDR1 and CDR2: SNHLY and FYNNEI. CDR3 sequence: CASSVGEGNTEAFF. The DNA for the CDR3 is TGTGCCAGCAGTGTCGGGGAAGGGAACACTGAAGCTTTCTTT.

This rearrangement joins TRBV9 to TRBJ1-2; D not resolved. The CDR3 runs 11 residues. Trimming left V 8 bases short and J 5 bases short, with 10 bases between. The V gene's germline CDR1 is SGDLS and CDR2 YYNGEE. The chain's CDR3 is CARGRTYGYTF. The CDR3, as DNA: TGTGCCAGGGGCCGCACATATGGCTACACCTTC.

The CDR3 is CASSYSISSQTYEQYF. The CDR3 DNA sequence: TGTGCCAGCAGTTACTCGATTTCCTCTCAGACCTACGAGCAGTACTTC. The genes are TRBV6-2 or TRBV6-3 and TRBJ2-7; D gene uncertain. The CDR3 totals 16 residues. Germline-derived CDR1 and CDR2 are MNHEY and SVGEGT. With 0 bases removed from V and 2 bases from J, the gap between germline ends came to 14 bases.

This clonotype was seen ten or more times. The chain carries TRBV2 and TRBJ2-7; D uncertain. Per the germline V gene, CDR1 is SNHLY and CDR2 is FYNNEI. V dropped 5 bases and J dropped 3 bases, with 8 bases sitting between them. The CDR3 runs 12 residues. Here the CDR3 reads CASSTVVYEQYF. The CDR3 bases are TGTGCCAGCAGTACAGTTGTCTACGAGCAGTACTTC.

The chain employs TRBV2 and TRBJ1-5, with D maybe TRBD1 (6 bases). Trimming took 5 bases from V and 6 from J, leaving 17 bases between them. The CDR3 runs to 15 residues. Germline V gene lookup returns CDR1 SNHLY and CDR2 FYNNEI. CDR3 sequence (DNA): TGTGCCAGCAGTCAAACGAGGGGGGGGCTTCAGCCCCAGCATTTT. Translation: CASSQTRGGLQPQHF.

This clonotype was seen a few times. An end of the junction differs from the germline gene, which may be a read error. The chain recombines TRBV10-3 with TRBJ2-7; D possibly corresponds to TRBD2 (6 bases). The CDR3 runs 15 residues. Germline V gives CDR1 ENHRY, CDR2 SYGVKD. The CDR3 bases are TGTGCCAGCAGTGCGCCTAGCGAGCGATCCTACGAGCAGTACTTC. Translating it yields CASSAPSERSYEQYF.

This clonotype was seen ten or more times. This chain uses TRBV20-1 with TRBJ2-7; maybe TRBD2 (5 bases). V was pared by 6 bases and J by 2 bases, with 17 bases between. CDR1 is DFQATT and CDR2 is SNEGSKA in the germline V gene (reference sequence). This CDR3 comprises 14 residues. The CDR3 reads CSAKRVDLPYEQYF. The CDR3 nucleotides are TGCAGTGCCAAGAGGGTAGACCTACCCTACGAGCAGTACTTC.

A remark on this clonotype: A much bigger clone sits one base away, suggesting this may be a read error. The chain links TRBV20-1 to TRBJ2-7, with TRBD2 matching over 14 bases. J was trimmed by 5 bases and V by 3 bases; bases with no gene match: 9. Germline-derived CDR1 and CDR2 are DFQATT and SNEGSKA (reference sequence). The CDR3 loop spans 16 amino acids. The DNA for the CDR3 is TGCAGTGCTAGGATAGGGACTAGCGGGAGAGGCGACGAGCAGTACTTC. Translated, it gives CSARIGTSGRGDEQYF.

V usage is TRBV18 and J usage is TRBJ1-6, with D uncertain. V lost 0 bases and J 7 bases, leaving 4 bases between the germline ends. Per germline, CDR1 KGHSH and CDR2 LQKENI. CDR3 size: 13 residues. The CDR3 DNA follows: TGTGCCAGCTCACCACCTATCAATTCACCCCTCCACTTT. Translated, it gives CASSPPINSPLHF.

This clonotype showed up many times. The rearrangement links TRBV12-3 or TRBV12-4 to TRBJ1-5, with D perhaps TRBD1 (5 bases). The CDR3 totals 12 residues. V lost 0 bases and J 15 bases, leaving 12 bases between the germline ends. In DNA, the CDR3 is TGTGCCAGCAGTTTAGCGTTGGGACTCTTGCATTTT. Translated, it gives CASSLALGLLHF.

This clonotype was detected a few times. This sequence joins TRBV12-5 and TRBJ1-2; no reliable D call. Trimming cost V 5 bases and J 5 bases, with 15 bases left between them. Germline V gives CDR1 LGHNT, CDR2 FRNRAP. The CDR3 is made up of 14 amino acids. Here the CDR3 DNA reads TGTGCTAGTGGTAGCCGGATCCTCGGTTATGGCTACACCTTC. It specifies CASGSRILGYGYTF.

This clonotype was seen repeatedly, ten times or more. V gene TRBV7-2 combines with J gene TRBJ2-7; D could derive from TRBD1 or TRBD2 (5 bases each). The CDR3 sequence is 14 residues long. The germline V gene encodes CDR1 SGHTA and CDR2 FQGNSA. The ends were cut back, 5 bases at V and 5 bases at J, with 16 bases in the middle. CDR3 amino acids: CASSPRARVDEQYF. CDR3 nucleotides: TGTGCCAGCAGCCCGCGGGCCAGGGTAGACGAGCAGTACTTC.

In regard to this clonotype: A single base separates this from a much larger clone, so it may be a read error. The chain couples TRBV12-3 or TRBV12-4 to TRBJ1-2, with 9 bases aligning to TRBD1. Trimming cost V 11 bases and J 4 bases; bases outside gene matches: 11. The CDR3 runs to 14 residues. This CDR3 reads CAANNRGPRYGYTF. In DNA form, the CDR3 reads TGTGCCGCCAATAACAGGGGGCCTCGCTATGGCTACACCTTC.

This clonotype was recorded at least ten times. The chain couples TRBV9 to TRBJ2-6; a possible D gene is TRBD2 (6 bases). There are 15 residues in the CDR3. The V end lost 4 bases, the J end lost 2 bases, and 10 bases lay between the germline ends. The germline gives CDR1 SGDLS, CDR2 YYNGEE. CDR3 sequence: CASSLTGAGANVLTF. The CDR3 nucleotides read TGTGCCAGCAGCCTCACGGGGGCTGGGGCCAACGTCCTGACTTTC.

The genes are TRBV7-2 and TRBJ1-1; D is ambiguous. The CDR3 has 15 residues. Looked up from germline, CDR1 is SGHTA and CDR2 is FQGNSA. V was trimmed by 7 bases and J by 0 bases, leaving 15 bases between them. The CDR3 coding sequence is TGTGCCAGCAACACAAGATCAAGGTTGAACACTGAAGCTTTCTTT. The encoded protein is CASNTRSRLNTEAFF. Full variable domain (missing parts from reference TRBV7-2 and TRBJ1-1): GAGVSQSPSNKVTEKGKDVELRCDPISGHTALYWYRQSLGQGLEFLIYFQGNSAPDKSGLPSDRFSAERTGGSVSTLTIQRTQQEDSAVYLCASNTRSRLNTEAFFGQGTRLTVV.

This clonotype was counted at least ten times. This chain links TRBV7-3 with TRBJ2-3; D remains unclear. In germline, CDR1 is SGHTA, CDR2 FQGTGA. CDR3 length: 12 residues. Trimming left V 5 bases short and J 5 bases short, with 8 bases between. CDR3 sequence (DNA): TGTGCCAGCAGCCCGAATCGAGATACGCAGTATTTT. It encodes CASSPNRDTQYF.

This clonotype was counted a few times. The chain employs TRBV6-5 and TRBJ1-3; unclear D gene. Germline CDR1 reads MNHEY; CDR2 reads SVGAGI. Trimming removed 5 bases from V and 9 bases from J, with 20 bases in between. This CDR3 comprises 15 residues. In DNA, the CDR3 is TGTGCCAGCAGTGTGAACGCGCCTCTCCGAGGCACCATATATTTT. It is translated as CASSVNAPLRGTIYF.

This chain links TRBV2 with TRBJ1-5, with no clear D. Germline-derived CDR1 and CDR2 are SNHLY and FYNNEI. The V gene lost 6 bases and the J gene lost 5 bases, with 14 bases spanning the gap. CDR3 length equals 14 residues. The CDR3 spells CASRKRTDYQPQHF. CDR3 DNA sequence: TGTGCCAGCAGGAAACGTACGGACTATCAGCCCCAGCATTTT.

This clonotype has a handful of counts. The gene calls are TRBV30 and TRBJ2-5, with unresolved D. This CDR3 region has 13 residues. Trimming removed 0 bases at V and 0 bases at J, with 5 bases between. Germline V gene sequence: CDR1 GTSNPN, CDR2 SVGIG (reference sequence). The CDR3: CAWSVGYQETQYF. In DNA form, the CDR3 reads TGTGCCTGGAGTGTAGGGTACCAAGAGACCCAGTACTTC.

A few counts support this clonotype. The chain couples TRBV11-2 to TRBJ1-6; the D gene is possibly TRBD1 (5 bases). Trimming took 0 bases from V and 8 from J, leaving 14 bases between them. In germline, CDR1 is SGHAT, CDR2 FQNNGV. The CDR3 sequence is 16 residues long. In nucleotides, the CDR3 is TGTGCCAGCAGCTTAGATTCGTGGCAGGGTTATTCACCCCTCCACTTT. This translates into CASSLDSWQGYSPLHF.

This clonotype occurred once. The chain links TRBV2 to TRBJ1-5; D may be TRBD1 (6 bases). Germline CDR1 and CDR2: SNHLY and FYNNEI. Trimming removed 3 bases at V and 10 bases at J, with 10 bases between. This CDR3 has 12 amino acids. The CDR3, as DNA: TGTGCCAGCAGTGACGGGGGCGCCCCCCAGCATTTT. Protein: CASSDGGAPQHF.